A selection of T cell receptor beta chains follows, all from one sample in a study of CD8+ T cells in alopecia areata. Only in-frame clones appear in the TCRdb table, and some are missing; sequencing was by immunoSEQ multiplex PCR. The sample includes roughly 46,000 clones, just over 65% of them seen just once. This sample comprised CD8+ T cells sorted from blood, obtained at week 4, from a patient treated with tofacitinib. These receptor sequences come from a human donor with alopecia areata. CDR3s include the opening cysteine and the closing phenylalanine or tryptophan. A D gene is named only where the DNA matches it firmly. The listing skips clone size in some rows; elsewhere it reads once, few, many or a size class.

TRBJ2-5,.,TRBD1,TRBV29-1,CSGKIPGQIVQETQYF,TGCAGCGGTAAGATACCGGGACAGATCGTCCAAGAGACCCAGTACTTC
TRBJ1-4,many,.,TRBV15,CATSRVGVRVGEKLFF,TGTGCCACCAGCAGAGTCGGTGTCCGAGTAGGTGAAAAACTGTTTTTT
TRBJ2-1,.,.,TRBV29-1,CSVNLNEQFF,TGCAGCGTGAACCTCAACGAGCAGTTCTTC
TRBJ1-2,.,.,TRBV29-1,CSVPPGGHGYTF,TGCAGCGTTCCCCCGGGGGGACACGGCTACACCTTC
TRBJ2-3,.,TRBD2,TRBV7-3,CASSPDPWTSGGTDTQYF,TGTGCCAGCAGCCCCGACCCTTGGACTAGCGGGGGAACAGATACGCAGTATTTT
TRBJ1-1,once,.,TRBV29-1,CSVPQNTEAFF,TGCAGCGTTCCACAGAACACTGAAGCTTTCTTT
TRBJ2-5,.,.,TRBV7-2,CASSLATRQETQYF,TGTGCCAGCAGCTTAGCTACTAGACAAGAGACCCAGTACTTC
TRBJ1-6,.,.,TRBV11-2,CASSLRDSYNSPLHF,TGTGCCAGCAGCTTACGGGACTCCTATAATTCACCCCTCCACTTT
TRBJ1-1,.,.,TRBV7-2,CASSPGKNTEAFF,TGTGCCAGCAGCCCCGGGAAGAACACTGAAGCTTTCTTT
TRBJ2-7,.,.,TRBV30,CAWNGVSYEQYF,TGTGCCTGGAACGGGGTCTCCTACGAGCAGTACTTC
TRBJ2-6,.,.,TRBV29-1,CSVYWTDSGANVLTF,TGCAGCGTGTACTGGACAGACTCTGGGGCCAACGTCCTGACTTTC
TRBJ2-3,.,TRBD2,TRBV6-6,CASTWTSGGPDTQYF,TGTGCCAGCACCTGGACTAGCGGGGGGCCAGATACGCAGTATTTT
TRBJ1-2,.,.,TRBV30,CAGQTIVGDNYGYTF,TGTGCCGGGCAAACCATCGTCGGGGATAACTATGGCTACACCTTC
TRBJ1-2,.,TRBD1,TRBV6-4,CASSDTGQGGYTF,TGTGCCAGCAGTGACACCGGACAGGGCGGCTACACCTTC
TRBJ2-1,.,.,TRBV4-1,CASSQVGETDEQFF,TGCGCCAGCAGCCAAGTGGGCGAGACCGATGAGCAGTTCTTC
TRBJ2-3,.,.,TRBV30,CAWSVLVGDTQYF,TGTGCCTGGAGTGTTCTGGTCGGAGATACGCAGTATTTT
TRBJ1-1,.,.,TRBV29-1,CSVVMGDTEAFF,TGCAGCGTTGTAATGGGAGACACTGAAGCTTTCTTT
TRBJ2-1,.,.,TRBV27,CASSLSGEAYNEQFF,TGTGCCAGCAGTTTGTCGGGGGAGGCCTACAATGAGCAGTTCTTC